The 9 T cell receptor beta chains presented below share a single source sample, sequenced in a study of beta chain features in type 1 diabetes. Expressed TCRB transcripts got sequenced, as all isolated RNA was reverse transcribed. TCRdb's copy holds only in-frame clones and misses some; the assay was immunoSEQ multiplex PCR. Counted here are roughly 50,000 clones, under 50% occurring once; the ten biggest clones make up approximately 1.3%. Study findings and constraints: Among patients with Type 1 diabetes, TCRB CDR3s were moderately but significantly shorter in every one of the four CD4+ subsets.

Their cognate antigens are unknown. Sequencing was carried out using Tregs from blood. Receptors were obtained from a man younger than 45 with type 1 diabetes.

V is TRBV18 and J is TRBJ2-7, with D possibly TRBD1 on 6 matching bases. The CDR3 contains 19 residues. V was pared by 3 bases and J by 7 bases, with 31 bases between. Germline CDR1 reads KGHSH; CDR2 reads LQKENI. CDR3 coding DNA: TGTGCCAGCTCACCGCGGACCGGGGACAACCGGTTTCCTTCGGGGGAGCAGTACTTC. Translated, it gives CASSPRTGDNRFPSGEQYF.

The CDR3 nucleotides are TGTGCCAGCAGCTATGTCGGGGGATCCTACGAGCAGTACTTC. It codes for CASSYVGGSYEQYF. V gene TRBV25-1 combines with J gene TRBJ2-7, with D perhaps TRBD2 (6 bases). Trimming took off 6 bases at V and 1 base at J, with 13 bases between the two ends. The CDR3 extends over 14 amino acids. Germline V CDR1 and CDR2: MGHDK, SYGVNS.

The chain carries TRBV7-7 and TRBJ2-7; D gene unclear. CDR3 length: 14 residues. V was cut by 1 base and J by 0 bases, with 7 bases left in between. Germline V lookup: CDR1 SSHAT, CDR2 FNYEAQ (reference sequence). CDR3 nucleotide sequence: TGTGCCAGCAGCTTAGATGACAACTCCTACGAGCAGTACTTC. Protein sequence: CASSLDDNSYEQYF.

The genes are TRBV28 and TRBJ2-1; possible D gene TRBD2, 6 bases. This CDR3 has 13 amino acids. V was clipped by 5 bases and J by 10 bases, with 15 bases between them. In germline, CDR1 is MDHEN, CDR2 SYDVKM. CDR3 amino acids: CASSVGRDFEQFF. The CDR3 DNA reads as TGTGCCAGCAGTGTGGGCAGGGACTTCGAGCAGTTCTTC.

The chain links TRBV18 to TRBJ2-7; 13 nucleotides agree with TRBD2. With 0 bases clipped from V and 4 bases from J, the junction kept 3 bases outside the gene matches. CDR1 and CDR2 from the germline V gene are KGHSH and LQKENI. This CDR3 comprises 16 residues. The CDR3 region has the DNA TGTGCCAGCTCACCACCCACTAGCGGGAGGGTTTACGAGCAGTACTTC. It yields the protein CASSPPTSGRVYEQYF.

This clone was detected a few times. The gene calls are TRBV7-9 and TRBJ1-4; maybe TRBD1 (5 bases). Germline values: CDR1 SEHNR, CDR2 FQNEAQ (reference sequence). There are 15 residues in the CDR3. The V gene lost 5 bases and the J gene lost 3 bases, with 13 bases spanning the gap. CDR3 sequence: CASSKARAPNEKLFF. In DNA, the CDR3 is TGTGCCAGCAGCAAGGCCAGGGCTCCTAATGAAAAACTGTTTTTT.

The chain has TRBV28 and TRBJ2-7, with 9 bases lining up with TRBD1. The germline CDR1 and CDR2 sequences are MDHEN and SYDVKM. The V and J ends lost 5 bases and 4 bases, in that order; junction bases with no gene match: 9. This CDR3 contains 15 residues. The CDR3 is CASSDSGTGTYEQYF. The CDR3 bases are TGTGCCAGCAGTGATTCCGGGACAGGGACATACGAGCAGTACTTC.

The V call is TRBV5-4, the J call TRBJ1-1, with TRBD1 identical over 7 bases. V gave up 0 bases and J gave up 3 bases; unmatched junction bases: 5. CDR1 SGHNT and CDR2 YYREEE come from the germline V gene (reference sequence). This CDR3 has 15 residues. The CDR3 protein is CASSLGSGGYTEAFF. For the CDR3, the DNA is TGTGCCAGCAGCTTGGGTTCAGGGGGATACACTGAAGCTTTCTTT. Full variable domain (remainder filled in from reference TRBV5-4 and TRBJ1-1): ETGVTQSPTHLIKTRGQQVTLRCSSQSGHNTVSWYQQALGQGPQFIFQYYREEENGRGNFPPRFSGLQFPNYSSELNVNALELDDSALYLCASSLGSGGYTEAFFGQGTRLTVV.

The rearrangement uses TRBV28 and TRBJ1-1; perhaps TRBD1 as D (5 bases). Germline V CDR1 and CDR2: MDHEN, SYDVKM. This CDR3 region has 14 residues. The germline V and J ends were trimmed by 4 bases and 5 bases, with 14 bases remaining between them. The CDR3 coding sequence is TGTGCCAGCAGTTGGAGCAGGGCTTATACTGAAGCTTTCTTT. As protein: CASSWSRAYTEAFF.